One sample yielded the 9 T cell receptor beta chains listed below, sequenced in a study of T cell responses to AZD1222 COVID-19 vaccine. Libraries were prepared by immunoSEQ multiplex PCR; TCRdb keeps only in-frame clonotypes and omits some of them. The table records around 120,000 clones, 80% to 95% of them present only once. This material consisted of peripheral blood, taken on day 0 of AZD1222 vaccination. The receptors here all came from an adult in good health.

This clone was seen just once. The chain links TRBV28 to TRBJ1-5, with D uncertain. V lost 3 bases to trimming and J lost 0 bases, with 9 bases between them. CDR1 is MDHEN and CDR2 is SYDVKM in the germline V gene. This CDR3 comprises 15 residues. CDR3 nucleotides: TGTGCCAGCAGTTTCGGAGGTAATAGCAATCAGCCCCAGCATTTT. Translation: CASSFGGNSNQPQHF.

V usage is TRBV18 and J usage is TRBJ1-5; unclear D gene. The V end was cut by 3 bases, the J end by 1 base, with 7 bases between. This CDR3 comprises 14 residues. The germline V gene has CDR1 KGHSH and CDR2 LQKENI. CDR3 in DNA: TGTGCCAGCTCACCCCAGAGGAGCAATCAGCCCCAGCATTTT. Protein product: CASSPQRSNQPQHF. Full variable domain (remainder filled in from reference TRBV18 and TRBJ1-5): NAGVMQNPRHLVRRRGQEARLRCSPMKGHSHVYWYRQLPEEGLKFMVYLQKENIIDESGMPKERFSAEFPKEGPSILRIQQVVRGDSAAYFCASSPQRSNQPQHFGDGTRLSIL.

This clone was picked up one time. V usage is TRBV28 and J usage is TRBJ2-1; 13 bases agree with TRBD2. After removal of 2 bases from V and 10 bases from J, the junction contained 8 bases not matched to a gene. The CDR3 sequence is 16 residues long. Germline V gene lookup returns CDR1 MDHEN and CDR2 SYDVKM. The CDR3 region has the DNA TGTGCCAGCAGTTTACCACTAGCGGGAGGGCAAGCCGAGCAGTTCTTC. This sequence encodes CASSLPLAGGQAEQFF.

This clone has only one observation. The chain is built from TRBV5-4 and TRBJ2-1, with D possibly being TRBD2 (5 bases). The V and J ends lost 0 bases and 2 bases respectively, with 12 bases between them. The CDR3 sequence is 16 residues long. The germline CDR1 and CDR2 sequences are SGHNT and YYREEE (reference sequence). The CDR3 bases are TGTGCCAGCAGCTTGGAGGTGGGAGCCCCCTACAATGAGCAGTTCTTC. It codes for CASSLEVGAPYNEQFF.

This chain joins TRBV6-6 and TRBJ1-1, with D perhaps matching TRBD1 (5 bases). Germline V gene sequence: CDR1 MNHNY, CDR2 SVGAGI (reference sequence). The CDR3 spans 14 residues. Trimming took off 4 bases at V and 1 base at J, with 10 bases between the two ends. Written as DNA, the CDR3 is TGTGCCAGCAGTTCTTTGACAGAGAACACTGAAGCTTTCTTT. This encodes CASSSLTENTEAFF.

V and J are TRBV27 and TRBJ2-7, with D uncertain. V was cut by 2 bases and J by 5 bases, with 10 bases left in between. The CDR3 runs 13 residues. CDR1 is MNHEY, CDR2 SMNVEV, per germline (reference sequence). This CDR3 reads CASSLQSGNEQYF. In nucleotides, the CDR3 is TGTGCCAGCAGTTTACAATCGGGCAACGAGCAGTACTTC.

This chain joins TRBV10-2 and TRBJ1-2; the D gene is possibly TRBD1 (6 bases). Per the germline V gene, CDR1 is WSHSY and CDR2 is SAAADI. V was cut by 4 bases and J by 1 base, with 10 bases left in between. This CDR3 contains 14 residues. Here the CDR3 reads CASSGTQGNYGYTF. CDR3 coding DNA: TGCGCCAGCAGTGGGACACAGGGTAACTATGGCTACACCTTC.

The chain employs TRBV19 and TRBJ1-4; 9 bases are a match to TRBD1. The CDR3 has 17 amino acids. With 11 bases clipped from V and 0 bases from J, the junction kept 13 bases outside the gene matches. Germline V gene data show CDR1 as LNHDA and CDR2 as SQIVND (reference sequence). CDR3 DNA sequence: TGTGCCCGACGGGGACAGGGAAAAATTGCAACTAATGAAAAACTGTTTTTT. The encoded protein is CARRGQGKIATNEKLFF.

The J gene is TRBJ1-5, the V gene TRBV7-2; D not resolved. Trimming left V 2 bases short and J 0 bases short, with 8 bases between. Germline V gene lookup returns CDR1 SGHTA and CDR2 FQGNSA. CDR3 length equals 15 residues. The CDR3 coding sequence is TGTGCCAGCAGCTTACGGGTGGATAGCAATCAGCCCCAGCATTTT. The encoded protein is CASSLRVDSNQPQHF.